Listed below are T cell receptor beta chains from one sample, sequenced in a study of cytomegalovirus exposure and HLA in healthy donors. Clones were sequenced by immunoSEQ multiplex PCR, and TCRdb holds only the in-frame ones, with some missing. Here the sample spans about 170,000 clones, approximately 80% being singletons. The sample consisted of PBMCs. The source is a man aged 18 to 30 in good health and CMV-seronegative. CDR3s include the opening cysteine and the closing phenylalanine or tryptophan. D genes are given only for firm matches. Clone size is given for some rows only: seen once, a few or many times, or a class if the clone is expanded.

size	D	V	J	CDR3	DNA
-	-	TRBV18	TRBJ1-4	CASSPRQFEKLFF	TGTGCCAGCTCACCACGACAGTTTGAAAAACTGTTTTTT
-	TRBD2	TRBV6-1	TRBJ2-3	CASSGGSRSGALSTDTQYF	TGTGCCAGCAGTGGGGGGTCCCGAAGCGGGGCCCTCAGCACAGATACGCAGTATTTT
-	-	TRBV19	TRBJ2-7	CASSTGTPYEQYF	TGTGCCAGTAGTACCGGGACACCATACGAGCAGTACTTC
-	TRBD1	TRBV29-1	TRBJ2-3	CSANGQGRTDTQYF	TGCAGCGCCAACGGACAGGGACGCACAGATACGCAGTATTTT
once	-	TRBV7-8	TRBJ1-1	CASRLQGRTEAFF	TGTGCCAGCAGGTTACAGGGTCGTACTGAAGCTTTCTTT
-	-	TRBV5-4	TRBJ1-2	CATDEDTHYGYTF	TGTGCCACCGACGAGGACACCCACTATGGCTACACCTTC
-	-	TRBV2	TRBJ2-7	CASYMSGSSYEQYF	TGTGCCAGCTATATGAGCGGGTCCTCCTACGAGCAGTACTTC
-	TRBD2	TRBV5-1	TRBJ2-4	CASSFGTSGGGDIQYF	TGCGCCAGCAGCTTCGGGACTAGCGGAGGTGGCGACATTCAGTACTTC
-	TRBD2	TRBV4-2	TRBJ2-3	CASSLSGAASGSIEGTQYF	TGTGCCAGCAGCCTCTCGGGGGCGGCTAGCGGGAGTATTGAGGGTACGCAGTATTTT
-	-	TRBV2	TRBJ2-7	CASSPYYEQYF	TGTGCCAGCAGCCCTTATTACGAGCAGTACTTC
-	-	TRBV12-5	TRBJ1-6	CASGLAQDSPLHF	TGTGCTAGTGGTTTGGCACAGGATTCACCCCTCCACTTT
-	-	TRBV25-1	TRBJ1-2	CASSGRSPLNYGYTF	TGTGCCAGCAGTGGGCGGTCCCCGCTAAACTATGGCTACACCTTC
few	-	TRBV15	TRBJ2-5	CATSRQGGKETQYF	TGTGCCACCAGCAGACAGGGAGGAAAAGAGACCCAGTACTTC
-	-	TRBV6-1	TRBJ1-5	CASSEARVLGQPQHF	TGTGCCAGCAGTGAAGCTCGGGTTTTGGGTCAGCCCCAGCATTTT
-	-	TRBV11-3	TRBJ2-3	CASSLVGKGTDTQYF	TGTGCCAGCAGCTTGGTCGGGAAAGGGACAGATACGCAGTATTTT
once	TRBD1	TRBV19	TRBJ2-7	CASSIYPPIRDRAYEQYF	TGTGCCAGTAGTATTTACCCCCCAATCCGGGACAGAGCCTACGAGCAGTACTTC
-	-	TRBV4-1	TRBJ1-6	CASSQARNSPLHF	TGCGCCAGCAGCCAAGCTCGGAATTCACCCCTCCACTTT
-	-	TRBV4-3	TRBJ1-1	CASSQGLIMNTEAFF	TGCGCCAGCAGCCAAGGACTGATCATGAACACTGAAGCTTTCTTT
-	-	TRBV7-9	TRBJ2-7	CASSPPREPSYEQYF	TGTGCCAGCAGCCCACCCAGGGAACCTTCCTACGAGCAGTACTTC
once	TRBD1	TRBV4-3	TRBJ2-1	CASSQDPGTGNEQFF	TGCGCCAGCAGCCAAGATCCCGGGACAGGCAATGAGCAGTTCTTC
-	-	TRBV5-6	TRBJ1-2	CASSLVGGAHLGYTF	TGTGCCAGCAGCTTGGTGGGGGGAGCCCATTTGGGCTACACCTTC
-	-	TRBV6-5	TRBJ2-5	CASSPEYQETQYF	TGTGCCAGCAGTCCGGAGTACCAAGAGACCCAGTACTTC
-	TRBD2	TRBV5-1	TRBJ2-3	CASSLTSGGAILDTQYF	TGCGCCAGCAGCTTGACTAGCGGGGGGGCAATTTTAGATACGCAGTATTTT
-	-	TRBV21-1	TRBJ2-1	CASKSLVNNEQFF	TGTGCCAGCAAGTCACTCGTAAACAATGAGCAGTTCTTC
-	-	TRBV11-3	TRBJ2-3	CASSQGGADTQYF	TGTGCCAGCAGCCAAGGGGGGGCAGATACGCAGTATTTT
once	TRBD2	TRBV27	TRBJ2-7	CASRPVRGLAYEQYF	TGTGCCAGCAGACCCGTTAGGGGACTAGCCTACGAGCAGTACTTC